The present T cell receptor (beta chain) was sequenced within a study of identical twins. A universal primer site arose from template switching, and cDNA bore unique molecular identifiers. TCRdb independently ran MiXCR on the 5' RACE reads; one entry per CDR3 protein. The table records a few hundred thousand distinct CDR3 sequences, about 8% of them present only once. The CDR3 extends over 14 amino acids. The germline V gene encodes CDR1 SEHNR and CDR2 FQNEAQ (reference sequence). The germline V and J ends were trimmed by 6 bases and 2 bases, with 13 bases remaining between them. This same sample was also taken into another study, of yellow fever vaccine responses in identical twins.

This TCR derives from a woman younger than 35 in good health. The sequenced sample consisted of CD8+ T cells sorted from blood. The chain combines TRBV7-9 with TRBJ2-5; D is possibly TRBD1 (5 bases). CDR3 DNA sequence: TGTGCCAGCAGTCAAGAGACAGCGCAAGAGACCCAGTACTTC. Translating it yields CASSQETAQETQYF.